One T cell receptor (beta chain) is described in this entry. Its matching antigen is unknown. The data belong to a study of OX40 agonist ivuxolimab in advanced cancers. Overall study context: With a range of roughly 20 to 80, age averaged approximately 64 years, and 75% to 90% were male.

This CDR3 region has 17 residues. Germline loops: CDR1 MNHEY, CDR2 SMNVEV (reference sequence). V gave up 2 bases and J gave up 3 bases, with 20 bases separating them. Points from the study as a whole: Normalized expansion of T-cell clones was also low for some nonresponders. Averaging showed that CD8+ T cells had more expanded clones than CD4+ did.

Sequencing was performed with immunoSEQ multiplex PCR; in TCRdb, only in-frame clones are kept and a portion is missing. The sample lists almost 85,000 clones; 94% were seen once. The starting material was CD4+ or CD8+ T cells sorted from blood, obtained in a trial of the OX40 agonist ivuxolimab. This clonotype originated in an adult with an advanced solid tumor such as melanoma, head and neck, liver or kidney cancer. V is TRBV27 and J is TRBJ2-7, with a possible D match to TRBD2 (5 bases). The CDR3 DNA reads TGTGCCAGCAGTTTAGGGCCCTGGCGGGTCTCCCTCTACGAGCAGTACTTC. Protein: CASSLGPWRVSLYEQYF.